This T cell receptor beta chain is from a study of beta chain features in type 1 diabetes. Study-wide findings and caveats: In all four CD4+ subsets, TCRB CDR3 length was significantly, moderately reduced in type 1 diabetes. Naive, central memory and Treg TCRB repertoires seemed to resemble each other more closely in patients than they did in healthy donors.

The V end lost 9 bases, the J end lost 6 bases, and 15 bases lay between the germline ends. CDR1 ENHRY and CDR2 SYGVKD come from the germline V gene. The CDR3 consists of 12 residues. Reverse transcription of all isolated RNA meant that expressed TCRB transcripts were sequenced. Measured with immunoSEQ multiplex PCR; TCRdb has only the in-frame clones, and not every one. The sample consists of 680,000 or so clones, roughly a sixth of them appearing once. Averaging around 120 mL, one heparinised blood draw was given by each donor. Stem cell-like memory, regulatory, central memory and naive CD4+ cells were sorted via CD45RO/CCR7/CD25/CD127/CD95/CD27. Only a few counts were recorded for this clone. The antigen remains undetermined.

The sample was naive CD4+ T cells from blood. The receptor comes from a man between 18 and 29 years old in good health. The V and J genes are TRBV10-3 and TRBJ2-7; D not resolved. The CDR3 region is CAIETPPSEQYF. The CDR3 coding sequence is TGTGCCATAGAGACTCCACCCTCCGAGCAGTACTTC.